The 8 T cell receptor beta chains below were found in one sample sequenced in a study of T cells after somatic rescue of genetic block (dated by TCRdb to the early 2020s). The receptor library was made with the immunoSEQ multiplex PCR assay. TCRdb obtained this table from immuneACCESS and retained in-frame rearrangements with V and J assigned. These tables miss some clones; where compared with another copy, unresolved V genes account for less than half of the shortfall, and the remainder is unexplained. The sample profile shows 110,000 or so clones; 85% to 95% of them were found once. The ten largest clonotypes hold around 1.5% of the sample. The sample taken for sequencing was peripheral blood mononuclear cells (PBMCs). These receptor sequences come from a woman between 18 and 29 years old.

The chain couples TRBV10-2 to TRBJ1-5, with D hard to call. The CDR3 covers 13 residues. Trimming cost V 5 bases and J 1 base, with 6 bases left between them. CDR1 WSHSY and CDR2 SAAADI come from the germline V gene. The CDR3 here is CASSRISNQPQHF. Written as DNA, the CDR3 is TGCGCCAGCAGTCGCATCAGCAATCAGCCCCAGCATTTT.

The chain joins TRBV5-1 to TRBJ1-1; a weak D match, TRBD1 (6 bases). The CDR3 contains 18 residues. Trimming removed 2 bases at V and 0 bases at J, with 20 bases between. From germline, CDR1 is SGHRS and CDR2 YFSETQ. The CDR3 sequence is CASSFLNPPRQVNTEAFF. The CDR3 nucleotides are TGCGCCAGCAGCTTTTTAAATCCCCCCCGACAGGTGAACACTGAAGCTTTCTTT.

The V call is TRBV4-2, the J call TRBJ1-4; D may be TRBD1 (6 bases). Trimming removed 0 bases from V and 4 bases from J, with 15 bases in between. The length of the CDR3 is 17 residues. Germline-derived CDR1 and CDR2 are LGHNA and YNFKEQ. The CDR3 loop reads CASSQEVHRAVNEKLFF. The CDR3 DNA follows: TGTGCCAGCAGCCAAGAGGTGCACAGGGCGGTTAATGAAAAACTGTTTTTT.

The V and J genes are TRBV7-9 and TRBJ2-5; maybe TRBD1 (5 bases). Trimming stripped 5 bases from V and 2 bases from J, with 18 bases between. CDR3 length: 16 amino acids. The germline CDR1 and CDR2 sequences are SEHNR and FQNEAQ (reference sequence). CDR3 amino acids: CASSPGSGRVQETQYF. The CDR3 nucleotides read TGTGCCAGCAGCCCCGGGTCGGGCAGGGTACAAGAGACCCAGTACTTC. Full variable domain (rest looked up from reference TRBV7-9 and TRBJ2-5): DTGVSQNPRHKITKRGQNVTFRCDPISEHNRLYWYRQTLGQGPEFLTYFQNEAQLEKSRLLSDRFSAERPKGSFSTLEIQRTEQGDSAMYLCASSPGSGRVQETQYFGPGTRLLVL.

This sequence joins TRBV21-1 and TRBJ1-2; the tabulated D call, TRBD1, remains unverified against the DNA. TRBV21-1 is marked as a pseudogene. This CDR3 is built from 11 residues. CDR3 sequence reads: CASSAQYGYTF. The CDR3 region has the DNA TGTGCCAGCAGCGCACAATATGGCTACACCTTC.

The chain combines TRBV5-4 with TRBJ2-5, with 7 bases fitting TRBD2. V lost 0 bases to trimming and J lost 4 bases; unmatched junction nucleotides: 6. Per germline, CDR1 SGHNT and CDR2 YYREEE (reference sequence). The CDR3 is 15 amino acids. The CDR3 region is CASSLGARGGETQYF. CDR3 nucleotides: TGTGCCAGCAGCTTGGGAGCCCGCGGGGGAGAGACCCAGTACTTC.

The CDR3: CASSLISAGEAFF. CDR3 nucleotides: TGTGCCAGCAGCTTGATCTCGGCGGGAGAAGCTTTCTTT. The genes are TRBV5-6 and TRBJ1-1; D is uncertain. Germline V gene data show CDR1 as SGHDT and CDR2 as YYEEEE. Trimming took 1 base from V and 8 from J, leaving 12 bases between them. The CDR3 runs to 13 residues.

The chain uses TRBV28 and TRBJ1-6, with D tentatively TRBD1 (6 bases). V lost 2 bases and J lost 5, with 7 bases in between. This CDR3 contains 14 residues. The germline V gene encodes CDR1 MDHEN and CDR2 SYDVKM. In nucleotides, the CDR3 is TGTGCCAGCAGTTTACCAGGGGATAATTCACCCCTCCACTTT. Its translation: CASSLPGDNSPLHF.